This TCR beta chain came from a study of CD8 T cells in Susac syndrome. Reverse transcription of about 0.45 to 1 ug RNA was performed with random hexamers. Amplification of TCR beta CDR3 across 54 Vbeta and 13 Jbeta was performed with immunoSEQ multiplex PCR. TCRdb analysed the immunoSEQ multiplex PCR reads with MiXCR anew, one entry per CDR3 protein. Among 170,000 or so distinct CDR3 sequences, around 96% were seen once, and the ten largest hold approximately 0.12%. The ends were cut back, 0 bases at V and 10 bases at J, with 9 bases in the middle. Germline assignment: CDR1 GTSNPN and CDR2 SVGIG (reference sequence). The CDR3 spans 11 residues.

The sample consisted of CD4+ T cells from PBMCs. The V call is TRBV30, the J call TRBJ1-1; D is unresolved. This sequence was found in a human donor with Susac syndrome. The chain's CDR3 is CAWSVGERAFF. The CDR3 nucleotides read TGTGCCTGGAGTGTTGGTGAGAGAGCTTTCTTT.